This T cell receptor (beta chain) was sequenced during a study of cytomegalovirus exposure and HLA in healthy donors. Study-wide background: Later analysis reported that the approximately 120 validation repertoires shared the platform of the roughly 710 first-cohort repertoires. Study-level points and caveats: Some public TCRs appeared in many individuals, while most sequences were rare. A classifier reportedly called cytomegalovirus status with high sensitivity and specificity.

The ends were cut back, 6 bases at V and 2 bases at J, with 13 bases in the middle. Germline-derived CDR1 and CDR2 are SGHDN and FVKESK. The CDR3 totals 14 residues. TCRdb's copy holds only in-frame clones and misses some; the assay was immunoSEQ multiplex PCR. The sample has tens of thousands of clones, 85% to 95% seen once. A remark on this clone: The antigen is undetermined.

Sequenced sample: PBMCs. The clonotype comes from a man aged 18 to 29 in good health and CMV-seronegative. This chain connects TRBV14 to TRBJ2-5; D might be TRBD1 (5 bases). The CDR3 region has the DNA TGTGCCAGCAGTAGACAGCTACTACAAGAGACCCAGTACTTC. Protein sequence: CASSRQLLQETQYF.